This TCR beta chain was documented in a study of blood T cell repertoires in COVID-19. The method was immunoSEQ multiplex PCR; TCRdb's version includes in-frame clones alone and lacks a portion of them. The profile shows about 310,000 clones, about nine tenths of them singletons. Per the germline V gene, CDR1 is GTSNPN and CDR2 is SVGIG (reference sequence). V lost 1 base to trimming and J lost 7 bases, with 13 bases between them. The CDR3 length is 13 residues. The gene calls are TRBV30 and TRBJ1-2, with D tentatively TRBD1 (5 bases). Sample: PBMCs or T cells enriched from blood (not recorded which). This clonotype was sampled from a young woman who had recovered from COVID-19. The CDR3 bases are TGTGCCTGGAGTGGTGGGGCCGGGGGTGGCTACACCTTC. It translates to CAWSGGAGGGYTF.